This passage covers 5 T cell receptor beta chains from one sample sequenced in a study of T cells after yellow fever vaccination. TCRdb processed the 5' RACE reads anew with MiXCR; each CDR3 protein has one entry. The table lists about 630,000 distinct CDR3 sequences, 12% of them singletons. The sample was PBMCs, taken on the day of the yellow fever booster vaccination. The receptor set was obtained from a man aged 25-40 years who received the YFV17D yellow fever vaccine.

There are many counts of this clonotype. The chain has TRBV5-6 and TRBJ2-7; D unresolved. In germline, CDR1 is SGHDT, CDR2 YYEEEE. The CDR3 has 11 amino acids. V lost 3 bases to trimming and J lost 3 bases, with 4 bases between them. CDR3 coding DNA: TGTGCCAGCAGCTCCCACTACGAGCAGTACTTC. Its translation: CASSSHYEQYF.

Ten or more counts support this clonotype. The chain combines TRBV12-3 or TRBV12-4 with TRBJ2-2; a possible D gene is TRBD2 (6 bases). The CDR3 spans 13 residues. V shed 3 bases and J shed 5 bases, with 7 bases lying between them. The CDR3: CASSFGGTGELFF. The CDR3, as DNA: TGTGCCAGCAGTTTTGGGGGGACCGGGGAGCTGTTTTTT.

In this sample, this clonotype turned up a few times. The rearrangement joins TRBV20-1 to TRBJ2-7; D is undetermined. Per germline, CDR1 DFQATT and CDR2 SNEGSKA (reference sequence). There are 13 residues in the CDR3. Trimming removed 2 bases at V and 7 bases at J, with 15 bases between. CDR3 in amino acids: CSARQHGGGEQYF. CDR3 in DNA: TGCAGTGCTAGACAACACGGTGGTGGTGAGCAGTACTTC.

This chain joins TRBV10-3 and TRBJ2-3; 10 bases match TRBD2. Trimming cost V 0 bases and J 3 bases; bases outside gene matches: 3. Germline values: CDR1 ENHRY, CDR2 SYGVKD. The CDR3 is 16 amino acids. CDR3 residues: CAISESSGRATDTQYF. The CDR3 region has the DNA TGTGCCATCAGTGAGTCAAGCGGGAGGGCGACAGATACGCAGTATTTT.

This clonotype was picked up a small number of times. This sequence joins TRBV5-8 and TRBJ2-7; the D gene is possibly TRBD2 (5 bases). Trimming shortened V by 2 bases and J by 7 bases, and 13 bases separated the two germline ends. The CDR3 totals 13 residues. Looked up from germline, CDR1 is SGHTS and CDR2 is YDEGEE. The CDR3 nucleotides read TGTGCCAGCAGCTTCCGGGGTACTGGGGAGCAGTACTTC. Translation: CASSFRGTGEQYF.